Sequencing of this TCR beta chain was carried out in a study of breast tumors, draining lymph nodes, adjacent tissues. Study results and limitations: The data were judged consistent with most tumor T cells coming from lymph node and expanding in tumor. Tumor TCR diversity was below lymph nodes but above nontumor tissue. The lymph node origin of tumor T cells was framed as consistent with a hypothesis, not demonstrated. Tumor and nontumor repertoires were significantly more similar in luminal-like than in basal-like breast cancer.

V was trimmed by 1 base and J by 0 bases, leaving 16 bases between them. Germline CDR1 ENHRY, CDR2 SYGVKD. The CDR3 is made up of 18 amino acids. This clonotype was seen many times. Its antigen remains unidentified. Each CDR3 protein is one row after TCRdb ran MiXCR on the multiplex PCR reads. This table has several thousand distinct CDR3 sequences, 40% to 55% appearing once. The sequenced sample was tumor-adjacent breast tissue. The chain is built from TRBV10-3 and TRBJ1-5; perhaps TRBD1 as D (5 bases). This clonotype was obtained from a female donor with breast cancer. Some clones in this sample may be carry-over from other donors' samples. CDR3 sequence: CAISELFGGGNSNQPQHF. The CDR3 nucleotides are TGTGCCATCAGTGAGTTGTTTGGTGGGGGAAATAGCAATCAGCCCCAGCATTTT.